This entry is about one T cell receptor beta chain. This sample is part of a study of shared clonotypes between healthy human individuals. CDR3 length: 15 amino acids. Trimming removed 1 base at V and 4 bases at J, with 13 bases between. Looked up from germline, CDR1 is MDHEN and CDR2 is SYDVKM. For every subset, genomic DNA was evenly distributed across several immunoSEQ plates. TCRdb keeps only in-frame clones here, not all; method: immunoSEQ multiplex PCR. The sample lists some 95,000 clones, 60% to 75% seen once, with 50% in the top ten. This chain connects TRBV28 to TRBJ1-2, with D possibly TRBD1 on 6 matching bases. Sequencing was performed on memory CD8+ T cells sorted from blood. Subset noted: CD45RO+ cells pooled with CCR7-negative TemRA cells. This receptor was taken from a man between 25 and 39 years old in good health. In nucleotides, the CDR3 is TGTGCCAGCAGTTTATACAGGGCTTGGAGCTATGGCTACACCTTC. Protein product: CASSLYRAWSYGYTF.